Listed here are 2 T cell receptor beta chains from one sample, sequenced in a study of patients and donors after allogeneic stem cell transplantation. MiXCR was run by TCRdb on the RT-PCR reads, yielding one entry per CDR3 protein. This sample has about 150,000 distinct CDR3 sequences, with 24% found just once. The sample consisted of blood, either unsorted or a sorted T cell fraction (not recorded which). The receptors shown here come from a human donor who was either an allogeneic HSCT recipient or a stem cell or donor lymphocyte infusion donor (not recorded which). It is not recorded whose cells these are; they may come from a transplant donor.

In this sample, this clonotype turned up a few times. The CDR3 DNA sequence: TGCGCCAGCAGCTTGGTTTCGTCAAGAGGGGGAGCTTTCTTT. Translated, it gives CASSLVSSRGGAFF. V gene TRBV5-1 combines with J gene TRBJ1-1, with a weak D call TRBD1 (6 bases). Germline CDR1 SGHRS, CDR2 YFSETQ. This CDR3 has 14 amino acids. V shed 0 bases and J shed 10 bases, with 16 bases lying between them.

The chain combines TRBV9 with TRBJ2-7; D uncertain. The germline gives CDR1 SGDLS, CDR2 YYNGEE. This CDR3 spans 14 amino acids. The V gene lost 4 bases and the J gene lost 2 bases, with 13 bases spanning the gap. The CDR3 protein is CASSPDGVPYEQYF. The CDR3 nucleotides are TGTGCCAGCAGCCCCGATGGGGTCCCCTACGAGCAGTACTTC.